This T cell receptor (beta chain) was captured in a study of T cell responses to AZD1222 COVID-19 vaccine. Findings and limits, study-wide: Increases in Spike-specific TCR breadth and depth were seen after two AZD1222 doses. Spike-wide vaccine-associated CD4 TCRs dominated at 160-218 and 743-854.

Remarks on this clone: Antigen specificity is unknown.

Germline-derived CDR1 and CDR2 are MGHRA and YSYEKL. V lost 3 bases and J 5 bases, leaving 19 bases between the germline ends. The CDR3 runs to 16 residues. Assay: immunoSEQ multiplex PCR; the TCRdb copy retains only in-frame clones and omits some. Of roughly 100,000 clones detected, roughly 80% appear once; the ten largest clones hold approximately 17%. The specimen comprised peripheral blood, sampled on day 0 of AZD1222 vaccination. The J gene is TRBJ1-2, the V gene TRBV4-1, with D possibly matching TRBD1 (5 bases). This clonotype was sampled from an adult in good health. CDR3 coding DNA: TGCGCCAGCAGCCACCCGGGACGTCCTTCCCCGTATGGCTACACCTTC. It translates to CASSHPGRPSPYGYTF.